This TCR beta chain stems from a study of type 1 regulatory T cells. Study-wide context: An in vitro protocol generated T-allo10, a Tr1-enriched, alloantigen-specific CD4 T cell product.

TCRdb re-derived calls from the reads in MiXCR, one entry per CDR3 protein. The sample yields about 100,000 distinct CDR3 sequences, roughly 30% seen once. Looked up from germline, CDR1 is SGHVS and CDR2 is FNYEAQ. V gave up 6 bases and J gave up 2 bases, with 10 bases separating them. The CDR3 runs to 13 residues. A few counts support this clonotype. Sequencing was carried out using CD4+ T cells, either the whole sample or a sorted fraction (not recorded which). This TCR was sampled from a human donor in good health. The chain links TRBV7-6 to TRBJ2-5; D gene unclear. CDR3 coding DNA: TGTGCCAGCAGTGGAGACATACAAGAGACCCAGTACTTC. Protein sequence: CASSGDIQETQYF.